The clone carrying this TCR beta chain appeared many times. Its antigen is as yet unknown. The source of the sample is a study of T-cell reconstitution after alpha-beta-depleted transplantation in children. Trimming took off 5 bases at V and 7 bases at J, with 15 bases between the two ends. The germline V gene has CDR1 SEHNR and CDR2 FQNEAQ (reference sequence). The CDR3 spans 14 residues. A TCRbeta library incorporating unique molecular identifiers was prepared. TCRdb recomputed calls from the PCR reads with MiXCR, one row per CDR3 protein. Among about 830,000 distinct CDR3 sequences listed, about 15% were seen once. Study-level points and caveats: Surviving recipient T cells and thymic progenitors accounted for the high day-60 TCRbeta diversity observed in some patients.

The TCR comes from a male patient between 5 and 17 years old who had a stem cell transplant for acute lymphoblastic leukemia, so the T cells may come from the graft donor. The sequencing here drew on PBMCs, mostly from graft donor cells, taken 360 days after TCRalphabeta/CD19-depleted stem cell transplant. The rearrangement links TRBV7-9 to TRBJ2-1, with unresolved D. CDR3 nucleotide sequence: TGTGCCAGCAGCCTCCGGGTGCTGGGGAATGAGCAGTTCTTC. It is translated as CASSLRVLGNEQFF.